The 21 T cell receptor beta chains given below trace back to one sample, sequenced in a study of identical twins. TCRdb re-analysed the 5' RACE reads in MiXCR, keeping a single row per CDR3 protein. Seen here are some 730,000 distinct CDR3 sequences, 15% to 20% observed once, and the top ten hold roughly 14%. This sample was shared with a second study, whose subject was T cells expressing NK-cell markers.

Sample: PBMCs. Source of these receptors: a woman under 30 in good health.

The gene calls are TRBV20-1 and TRBJ1-6, with D maybe TRBD1 (5 bases). The CDR3 contains 15 residues. Germline CDR1 and CDR2: DFQATT and SNEGSKA (reference sequence). V was pared by 2 bases and J by 5 bases, with 13 bases between. The CDR3 coding sequence is TGCAGTGCTAGATATGGCGGGACGGATAATTCACCCCTCCACTTT. Translating it yields CSARYGGTDNSPLHF.

In its sample, this clonotype was seen a few times. The chain couples TRBV10-3 to TRBJ2-7, with 11 bases fitting TRBD2. After removal of 10 bases from V and 6 bases from J, the junction contained 8 bases not matched to a gene. The germline CDR1 and CDR2 sequences are ENHRY and SYGVKD. This CDR3 has 13 residues. The CDR3 coding sequence is TGTGCCACAGAACTAGCGGGAGCAGGCGAGCAGTACTTC. It codes for CATELAGAGEQYF.

This clonotype was picked up a small number of times. The gene calls are TRBV20-1 and TRBJ2-5, with 13 bases lining up with TRBD2. CDR3 size: 16 residues. The germline CDR1 and CDR2 sequences are DFQATT and SNEGSKA (reference sequence). V shed 3 bases and J 5 bases; nucleotides not matched to a gene: 9. The CDR3 DNA reads TGCAGTGCTAGGGGGACTAGCGGGAAGACCCGGGAGACCCAGTACTTC. Translating it yields CSARGTSGKTRETQYF.

This clonotype was counted between two and nine times. The chain joins TRBV5-6 to TRBJ1-4; D is unresolved. Trimming shortened V by 2 bases and J by 6 bases, and 8 bases separated the two germline ends. The CDR3 length is 13 residues. The germline V gene encodes CDR1 SGHDT and CDR2 YYEEEE. The CDR3 DNA reads TGTGCCAGCAGCTTTGGTCATTATGAAAAACTGTTTTTT. Protein sequence: CASSFGHYEKLFF.

This clonotype has just a few counts. CDR3 nucleotide sequence: TGTGCCAGCAGTTGGGCGGTAGCGAGCGAGCAGTACTTC. Protein product: CASSWAVASEQYF. This rearrangement joins TRBV6-6 to TRBJ2-7, with D perhaps matching TRBD2 (5 bases). Germline CDR1 is MNHNY and CDR2 is SVGAGI (reference sequence). This CDR3 comprises 13 residues. Trimming shortened V by 4 bases and J by 6 bases, and 13 bases separated the two germline ends.

This chain uses TRBV6-5 with TRBJ2-4; D is undetermined. The CDR3 loop spans 18 amino acids. The germline V gene has CDR1 MNHEY and CDR2 SVGAGI. V was cut by 3 bases and J by 0 bases, with 18 bases left in between. CDR3 sequence: CASSYGSSGSVAKNIQYF. CDR3 nucleotide sequence: TGTGCCAGCAGTTATGGCTCAAGTGGCTCGGTAGCCAAAAACATTCAGTACTTC.

This clonotype has a handful of counts. This chain's CDR3 is CASNPRESSYNEQFF. Written as DNA, the CDR3 is TGTGCCAGCAACCCCCGGGAGAGCTCCTACAATGAGCAGTTCTTC. This chain uses TRBV9 with TRBJ2-1, with a possible D match to TRBD2 (6 bases). CDR1 is SGDLS and CDR2 is YYNGEE in the germline V gene. This CDR3 region has 15 residues. Trimming cost V 6 bases and J 0 bases, with 13 bases left between them.

The V and J genes are TRBV20-1 and TRBJ1-6, with D unclear. The germline V gene has CDR1 DFQATT and CDR2 SNEGSKA (reference sequence). This CDR3 region has 15 residues. Trimming took 6 bases from V and 0 from J, leaving 12 bases between them. CDR3 bases: TGCAGTGCCTTGGACCGTAGCTCCTATAATTCACCCCTCCACTTT. Residues: CSALDRSSYNSPLHF.

This chain links TRBV5-1 with TRBJ1-2; TRBD1 might be the D (6 bases). V was pared by 2 bases and J by 0 bases, with 11 bases between. The germline CDR1 and CDR2 sequences are SGHRS and YFSETQ. The CDR3 consists of 15 residues. CDR3 sequence reads: CASSLLDSSNYGYTF. The CDR3 nucleotides read TGCGCCAGCAGCTTACTGGACAGCTCTAACTATGGCTACACCTTC.

This chain links TRBV6-1 with TRBJ1-5; TRBD1 is a possible D gene (6 bases). Trimming left V 1 base short and J 2 bases short, with 15 bases between. In germline, CDR1 is MNHNS, CDR2 SASEGT. This CDR3 is 17 amino acids long. CDR3 DNA: TGTGCCAGCAGTGAAGTAACAGGGACTCTTCGCAATCAGCCCCAGCATTTT. Amino acids: CASSEVTGTLRNQPQHF.

This clonotype has a handful of counts. The CDR3 region is CASSQQGTVPYEQYF. For the CDR3, the DNA is TGCGCCAGCAGCCAACAGGGGACAGTTCCCTACGAGCAGTACTTC. This chain uses TRBV5-1 with TRBJ2-7, with 7 positions matching TRBD1. Germline assignment: CDR1 SGHRS and CDR2 YFSETQ. CDR3 size: 15 residues. V lost 4 bases, J lost 2 bases, and 9 bases stayed unmatched.

The chain employs TRBV10-3 and TRBJ2-7; 11 positions match TRBD2. V trimming: 4 bases; J trimming: 0 bases; junction bases outside the gene matches: 5. This CDR3 is built from 16 residues. Germline assignment: CDR1 ENHRY and CDR2 SYGVKD. Here the CDR3 reads CAISGRLAGTSYEQYF. For the CDR3, the DNA is TGTGCCATCAGTGGTCGACTAGCGGGGACCTCCTACGAGCAGTACTTC.

This clonotype turned up a few times. This sequence joins TRBV19 and TRBJ1-5; a possible D gene is TRBD1 (5 bases). V was shortened by 3 bases and J by 5 bases, with 14 bases between the two germline ends. The germline V gene encodes CDR1 LNHDA and CDR2 SQIVND (reference sequence). This CDR3 is 15 amino acids long. CDR3 protein: CASSMWEGSDQPQHF. The DNA for the CDR3 is TGTGCCAGTAGTATGTGGGAGGGGTCCGATCAGCCCCAGCATTTT.

This clonotype came up a few times. The gene calls are TRBV4-2 and TRBJ2-3, with D possibly matching TRBD1 (5 bases). The germline V and J ends were trimmed by 8 bases and 3 bases, with 12 bases remaining between them. The CDR3 runs to 13 residues. The V gene's germline CDR1 is LGHNA and CDR2 YNFKEQ. The CDR3 protein is CASRPTETDTQYF. In nucleotides, the CDR3 is TGTGCCAGCCGCCCGACAGAAACAGATACGCAGTATTTT.

CDR3 residues: CASSRAPLDTDTQYF. The CDR3 DNA reads TGTGCCAGCAGCCGGGCCCCACTAGACACAGATACGCAGTATTTT. This chain uses TRBV9 with TRBJ2-3; a possible D gene is TRBD2 (5 bases). From germline, CDR1 is SGDLS and CDR2 YYNGEE. This CDR3 contains 15 residues. V dropped 4 bases and J dropped 2 bases, with 14 bases sitting between them.

This clonotype was counted between two and nine times. This chain connects TRBV3-1 to TRBJ2-7; unclear D gene. In germline, CDR1 is LGHDT, CDR2 YNNKEL (reference sequence). V lost 2 bases to trimming and J lost 6 bases, with 8 bases between them. This CDR3 is 12 amino acids long. The CDR3 nucleotides read TGTGCCAGCAGCCAAAGGAAGGGCGAGCAGTACTTC. Translating it yields CASSQRKGEQYF.

CDR3 residues: CASSILGEGARKGYTF. The CDR3 DNA reads as TGTGCCAGCAGTATCCTCGGCGAGGGGGCTAGGAAGGGCTACACCTTC. The chain is built from TRBV6-5 and TRBJ1-2, with 7 positions matching TRBD1. Germline V gives CDR1 MNHEY, CDR2 SVGAGI. The V and J ends lost 5 bases and 8 bases, in that order; junction bases with no gene match: 17. The CDR3 totals 16 residues.

The sample holds a few counts of this clonotype. V is TRBV4-3 and J is TRBJ2-3; D not resolved. This CDR3 has 14 amino acids. Germline V gives CDR1 LGHNA, CDR2 YSLEER. V gave up 2 bases and J gave up 6 bases, with 12 bases separating them. As DNA, the CDR3 is TGCGCCAGCAGCCAAAAGGGTAGTAGCGATACGCAGTATTTT. Translated, it gives CASSQKGSSDTQYF.

V usage is TRBV5-5 and J usage is TRBJ1-1; D is unclear. The CDR3 has 14 amino acids. Trimming pared 1 base from V and 5 bases from J, leaving 12 bases between. The germline CDR1 and CDR2 sequences are SGHKS and YYEKEE (reference sequence). The CDR3 DNA sequence: TGTGCCAGCAGCTTGACCGGATCGAGGACTGAAGCTTTCTTT. As protein: CASSLTGSRTEAFF.

The chain combines TRBV18 with TRBJ2-5; D remains unclear. CDR1 is KGHSH and CDR2 is LQKENI in the germline V gene. Trimming stripped 5 bases from V and 3 bases from J, with 10 bases between. This CDR3 contains 13 residues. The CDR3: CASSGNTEETQYF. In nucleotides, the CDR3 is TGTGCCAGCTCAGGAAACACGGAAGAGACCCAGTACTTC.

The chain's CDR3 is CATSRDNGQSNIQYF. DNA for the CDR3: TGTGCCACCAGCAGAGATAATGGGCAGAGTAACATTCAGTACTTC. The rearrangement links TRBV15 to TRBJ2-4, with unresolved D. Germline V lookup: CDR1 LNHNV, CDR2 YYDKDF (reference sequence). Trimming took 0 bases from V and 7 from J, leaving 13 bases between them. The CDR3 length is 15 residues.